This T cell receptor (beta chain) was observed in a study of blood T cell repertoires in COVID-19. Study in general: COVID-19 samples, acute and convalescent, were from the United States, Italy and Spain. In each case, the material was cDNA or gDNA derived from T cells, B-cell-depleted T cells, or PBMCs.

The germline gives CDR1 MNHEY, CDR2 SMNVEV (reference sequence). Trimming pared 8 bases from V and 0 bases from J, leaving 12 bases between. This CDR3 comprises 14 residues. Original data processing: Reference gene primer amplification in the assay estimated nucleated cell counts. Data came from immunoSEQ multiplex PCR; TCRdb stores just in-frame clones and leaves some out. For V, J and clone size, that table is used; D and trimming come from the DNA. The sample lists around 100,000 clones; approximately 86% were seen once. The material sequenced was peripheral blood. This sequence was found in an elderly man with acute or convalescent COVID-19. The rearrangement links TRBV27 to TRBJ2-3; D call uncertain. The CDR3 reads CASRVGVSTDTQYF. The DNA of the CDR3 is TGTGCCAGCCGGGTCGGAGTAAGCACAGATACGCAGTATTTT.